The rows below give T cell receptor beta chains drawn from one sample of a study of T cells in Graves' hyperthyroidism and ophthalmopathy. Each CDR3 protein is one row after TCRdb ran MiXCR on the multiplex PCR reads. The sample yields about 840,000 distinct CDR3 sequences, about 38% seen once. Sequenced: blood. The receptors originated from a young man with Graves' hyperthyroidism. The CDR3 runs from the conserved cysteine through the conserved F or W. Fields, in order: J gene, clone size, V gene, D gene, CDR3 protein, CDR3 DNA. A D gene is named only where the DNA matches it firmly. Only some rows state a clone size, as once, few, many or a class for expanded clones.

>TRBJ1-2|few|TRBV9|-
CASSPDLPGRNTF
TGTGCCAGCAGCCCGGATCTCCCGGGACGAAACACCTTC
>TRBJ2-5|-|TRBV11-2|-
CASSLVTPVTGGGGAQETQYF
TGTGCCAGCAGCTTAGTGACCCCCGTCACAGGAGGAGGGGGGGCCCAAGAGACCCAGTACTTC
>TRBJ2-7|-|TRBV20-1|TRBD1
CSARDDGTGVSYEQYF
TGCAGTGCTAGAGATGACGGGACAGGGGTTTCGTACGAGCAGTACTTC
>TRBJ1-6|few|TRBV20-1|-
CSAFDRAQSYNSPLHF
TGCAGTGCTTTCGACCGAGCCCAATCCTATAATTCACCCCTCCACTTT
>TRBJ1-5|few|TRBV20-1|-
CSARPRGSNQPQHF
TGCAGTGCTAGACCGAGGGGTAGCAATCAGCCCCAGCATTTT
>TRBJ1-1|many|TRBV7-6|-
CASSLLGGPTEAFF
TGTGCCAGCAGCTTACTGGGAGGGCCCACTGAAGCTTTCTTT
>TRBJ2-2|few|TRBV6-6|-
CASSHGAGELFF
TGTGCCAGCAGTCATGGGGCCGGGGAGCTGTTTTTT
>TRBJ1-5|many|TRBV2|-
CASSELGISNQPQHF
TGTGCCAGCAGTGAACTTGGGATCAGCAATCAGCCCCAGCATTTT
>TRBJ1-6|few|TRBV9|TRBD1
CASSQLLDRGFDSPLHF
TGTGCCAGCAGCCAACTCCTCGACAGGGGCTTTGATTCACCCCTCCACTTT
>TRBJ1-2|-|TRBV29-1|TRBD1
CSVEQGVVGYTF
TGCAGCGTTGAGCAGGGGGTGGTAGGCTACACCTTC
>TRBJ2-5|many|TRBV20-1|-
CSASGSFETQYF
TGCAGTGCTAGTGGCTCGTTCGAGACCCAGTACTTC
>TRBJ1-6|many|TRBV10-2|-
CASSESETPNSPLHF
TGCGCCAGCAGTGAGTCGGAGACGCCGAATTCACCCCTCCACTTT
>TRBJ2-6|-|TRBV7-1|TRBD2
CASSSVAGGAGANVLTF
TGTGCCAGCAGCTCAGTCGCGGGGGGGGCTGGGGCCAACGTCCTGACTTTC
>TRBJ2-7|few|TRBV5-1|-
CASSPLLSYEQYF
TGCGCCAGCAGCCCCCTACTTTCCTACGAGCAGTACTTC
>TRBJ1-3|many|TRBV29-1|-
CSVEDRLASGNTIYF
TGCAGCGTTGAAGATCGGCTGGCCTCTGGAAACACCATATATTTT
>TRBJ2-5|-|TRBV11-2|TRBD1
CASSLNRGSGTQYF
TGTGCCAGCAGCTTGAACAGGGGATCCGGGACCCAGTACTTC
>TRBJ1-1|-|TRBV20-1|-
CSARDPGYQVDTEAFF
TGCAGTGCTAGAGATCCAGGGTATCAAGTGGACACTGAAGCTTTCTTT
>TRBJ2-2|-|TRBV7-8|-
CASATQIGELFF
TGTGCCAGCGCCACTCAAATCGGGGAGCTGTTTTTT
>TRBJ1-1|-|TRBV2|-
CASSEVGQSAEAFF
TGTGCCAGCAGTGAAGTAGGACAGTCGGCTGAAGCTTTCTTT
>TRBJ2-2|-|TRBV7-6|-
CASSLEQPNTGELFF
TGTGCCAGCAGCTTAGAACAGCCGAACACCGGGGAGCTGTTTTTT
>TRBJ1-6|many|TRBV20-1|-
CSARPGLYNSPLHF
TGCAGTGCTAGGCCGGGACTTTATAATTCACCCCTCCACTTT
>TRBJ1-4|few|TRBV2|TRBD1
CASMEGQGNEKLFF
TGTGCCAGCATGGAGGGACAGGGGAATGAAAAACTGTTTTTT
>TRBJ1-1|many|TRBV19|-
CASSSREIGTEAFF
TGTGCCAGTAGTTCCAGGGAAATTGGAACTGAAGCTTTCTTT
>TRBJ2-7|-|TRBV10-3|TRBD2
CAIERGYEQYF
TGTGCCATCGAGCGGGGGTACGAGCAGTACTTC
>TRBJ1-1|-|TRBV20-1|-
CSARWPNTEAFF
TGCAGTGCTAGGTGGCCGAACACTGAAGCTTTCTTT
>TRBJ2-5|many|TRBV15|TRBD2
CATSRTHGLAETQYF
TGTGCCACCAGCAGGACACACGGACTAGCGGAGACCCAGTACTTC
>TRBJ1-6|-|TRBV24-1|-
CATKVGRANSPLHF
TGTGCCACCAAGGTGGGCCGGGCAAATTCACCCCTCCACTTT
>TRBJ2-7|-|TRBV12-3/TRBV12-4|-
CASRFGGPSYEQYF
TGTGCCAGCCGTTTCGGGGGTCCCTCCTACGAGCAGTACTTC
>TRBJ2-2|many|TRBV29-1|TRBD1
CSVEPTGPNTGELFF
TGCAGCGTTGAACCGACAGGGCCGAACACCGGGGAGCTGTTTTTT
>TRBJ2-7|few|TRBV27|-
CASGLAGNEQYF
TGTGCCAGCGGACTTGCCGGGAACGAGCAGTACTTC
>TRBJ1-5|few|TRBV10-2|-
CASTEGNWGNQPQHF
TGTGCCAGCACCGAGGGAAATTGGGGCAATCAGCCCCAGCATTTT
>TRBJ2-5|many|TRBV7-2|-
CASSSGPVDETQYF
TGTGCCAGCAGCTCCGGGCCCGTCGACGAGACCCAGTACTTC
>TRBJ2-5|-|TRBV15|TRBD2
CATGLAIETQYF
TGTGCCACGGGACTAGCGATAGAGACCCAGTACTTC
>TRBJ1-4|-|TRBV12-3/TRBV12-4|-
CASGLEQASSLFF
TGTGCTAGTGGTTTGGAACAGGCGTCATCACTGTTTTTT
>TRBJ1-4|-|TRBV6-5|-
CASSYAPGTDNEKLFF
TGTGCCAGCAGTTACGCGCCGGGGACTGATAATGAAAAACTGTTTTTT
>TRBJ2-7|many|TRBV20-1|-
CSARGDVSSYEQYF
TGCAGTGCTAGAGGGGACGTCAGCTCCTACGAGCAGTACTTC